Listed below are T cell receptor beta chains from one sample, sequenced in a study of PD-L1 blockade in urothelial cancer. TCRdb's copy holds only in-frame clones and misses some; the assay was immunoSEQ multiplex PCR. The table has 90,000 to 120,000 clones, roughly nine tenths seen once; the top ten hold about 0.92%. Source: PBMCs, taken around atezolizumab (anti-PD-L1) treatment. Receptors originate from a woman of 80 years or more with urothelial cancer. The conserved cysteine and the conserved F or W are not part of the CDR3 here. The order of the fields is V gene, CDR3 protein.

TRBV5-1 ASSLVGRREKLF
TRBV10-2 ASSETPLPDTQY
TRBV2 ASSEDGGTYGYT
TRBV7-9 ASSSGTGGREKLF
TRBV20-1 SGGRVYEQY
TRBV12-5 ASALNTEAF
TRBV5-8 ASSPGTVGEKLF
TRBV5-1 ASSLSRDRDPRT
TRBV29-1 SARGGRSYNEQF
TRBV19 ASARLAGSYEQY
TRBV27 ASSPHQVTEAF
TRBV12-5 ASAPDRDTEAF
TRBV10-3 AISDRQAATNEKLF
TRBV6-1 ASNRDSNTEAF
TRBV30 AWSVGGETQETQY
TRBV5-1 ASSPSGQAYGYT
TRBV19 ASTHGSDTQY
TRBV5-1 ASSELNEKLF
TRBV27 ASSSPGQGFSYGYT
TRBV9 ASSGGGNTEAF
TRBV5-1 ASSAGTEETQY
TRBV30 AWSVVGVREKLF
TRBV10-3 AITGQGEDGYT
TRBV5-1 ASSFGSPNTEAF
TRBV2 ASSEEQSGAGYT
TRBV7-9 ASSWEGGRGYT
TRBV5-1 ASSGGLAGSYEQY
TRBV18 ASSRGQINTGELF
TRBV27 ASSLNRGGEQY
TRBV27 ASSLAGVGNEQF
TRBV9 ASSLPSTDTQY